This T cell receptor (beta chain) was captured in a study of response to subunit inactivated influenza vaccine. TCRdb reanalysed the RT-PCR reads using MiXCR and keeps one entry per CDR3 protein. The data contain around 760,000 distinct CDR3 sequences, approximately 13% of them singletons. This CDR3 has 17 amino acids. Trimming removed 5 bases from V and 1 base from J; junction bases left unmatched: 9. CDR1 MDHEN and CDR2 SYDVKM come from the germline V gene. Study observations and caveats: Authors suggested few new T cells are recruited by each seasonal influenza vaccination.

This clonotype has a handful of counts. Its antigen is not identified. The gene calls are TRBV28 and TRBJ1-3; TRBD1 matches at 9 bases. The sequencing used PBMCs from blood, collected less than 15 days before vaccination. The TCR comes from a middle-aged man who received an inactivated influenza vaccine. In DNA, the CDR3 is TGTGCCAGCAGTCCGTGGACAGGGGACTGGTCTGGAAACACCATATATTTT. Residues: CASSPWTGDWSGNTIYF.